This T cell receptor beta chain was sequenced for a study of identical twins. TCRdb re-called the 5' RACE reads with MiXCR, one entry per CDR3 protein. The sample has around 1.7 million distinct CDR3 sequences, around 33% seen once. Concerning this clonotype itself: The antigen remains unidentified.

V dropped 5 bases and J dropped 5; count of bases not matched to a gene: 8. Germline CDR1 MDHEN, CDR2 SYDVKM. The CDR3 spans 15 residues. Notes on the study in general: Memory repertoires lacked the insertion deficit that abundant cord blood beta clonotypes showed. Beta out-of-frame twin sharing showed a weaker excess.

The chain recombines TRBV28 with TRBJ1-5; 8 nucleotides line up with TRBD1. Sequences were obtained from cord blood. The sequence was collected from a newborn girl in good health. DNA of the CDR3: TGTGCCAGCAGTCCATGGACAGGGCGGGATCAGCCCCAGCATTTT. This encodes CASSPWTGRDQPQHF.